This TCR beta chain emerged from a study of blood T cell repertoires in COVID-19. For the study at large: The cDNA or gDNA used as material had been derived from T cells, B-cell-depleted T cells, or PBMCs.

V was clipped by 6 bases and J by 6 bases; unmatched bases: 4. This CDR3 is 12 amino acids long. As handled by the study authors: Estimates of nucleated cell counts were drawn from the amplification of reference gene primers. Some clones are missing from TCRdb's copy, which holds only in-frame ones; the method was immunoSEQ multiplex PCR. V, J and clone size are taken as reported in that table, and D and trimming were inferred from the DNA itself. Of more than 150,000 clones listed, roughly 89% are singletons. The sequenced sample consisted of peripheral blood. V gene TRBV12-3 or TRBV12-4 combines with J gene TRBJ1-2; 7 nucleotides align to TRBD1. The clonotype was recovered from a man aged 50-59 years with acute or convalescent COVID-19. In DNA, the CDR3 is TGTGCCAGCAGCAAAGGGACAGATGGCTACACCTTC. It codes for CASSKGTDGYTF.